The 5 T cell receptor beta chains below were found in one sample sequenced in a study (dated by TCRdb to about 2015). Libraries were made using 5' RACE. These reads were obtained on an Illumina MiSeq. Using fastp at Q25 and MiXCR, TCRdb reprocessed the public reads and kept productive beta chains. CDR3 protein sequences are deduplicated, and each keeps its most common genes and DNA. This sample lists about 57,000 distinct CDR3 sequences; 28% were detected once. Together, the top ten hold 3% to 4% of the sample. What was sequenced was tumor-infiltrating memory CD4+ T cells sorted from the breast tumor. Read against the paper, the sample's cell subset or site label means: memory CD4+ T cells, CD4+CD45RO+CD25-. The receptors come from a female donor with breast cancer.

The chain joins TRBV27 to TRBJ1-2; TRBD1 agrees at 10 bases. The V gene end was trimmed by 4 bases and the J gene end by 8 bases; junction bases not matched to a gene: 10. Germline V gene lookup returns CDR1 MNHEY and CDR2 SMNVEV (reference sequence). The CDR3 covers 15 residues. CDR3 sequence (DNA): TGTGCCAGCAGTTATAGGGACAGGGGAATTAAGGGCTACACCTTC. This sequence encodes CASSYRDRGIKGYTF.

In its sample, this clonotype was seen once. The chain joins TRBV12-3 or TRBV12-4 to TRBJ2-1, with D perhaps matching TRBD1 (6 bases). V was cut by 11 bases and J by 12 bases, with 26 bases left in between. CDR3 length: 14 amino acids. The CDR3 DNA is TGTGCCTGCTTACAGGGAGCCGCGGTCGGGTCGCAGTTCTTC. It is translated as CACLQGAAVGSQFF.

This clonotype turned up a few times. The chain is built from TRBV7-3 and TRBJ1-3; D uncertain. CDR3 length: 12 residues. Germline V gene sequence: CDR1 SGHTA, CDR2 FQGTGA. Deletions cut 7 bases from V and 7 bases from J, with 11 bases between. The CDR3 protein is CASTTTGNTIYF. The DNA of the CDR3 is TGTGCCAGCACAACCACGGGCAACACCATATATTTT.

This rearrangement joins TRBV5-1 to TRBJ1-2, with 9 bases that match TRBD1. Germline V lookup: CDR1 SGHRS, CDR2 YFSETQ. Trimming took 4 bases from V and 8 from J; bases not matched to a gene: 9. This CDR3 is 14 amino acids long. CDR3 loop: CASSPKGQGYGYTF. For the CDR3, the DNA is TGCGCCAGCAGCCCCAAAGGACAGGGGTACGGCTACACCTTC. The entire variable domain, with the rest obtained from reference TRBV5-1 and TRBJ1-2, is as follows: KAGVTQTPRYLIKTRGQQVTLSCSPISGHRSVSWYQQTPGQGLQFLFEYFSETQRNKGNFPGRFSGRQFSNSRSEMNVSTLELGDSALYLCASSPKGQGYGYTFGSGTRLTVV.

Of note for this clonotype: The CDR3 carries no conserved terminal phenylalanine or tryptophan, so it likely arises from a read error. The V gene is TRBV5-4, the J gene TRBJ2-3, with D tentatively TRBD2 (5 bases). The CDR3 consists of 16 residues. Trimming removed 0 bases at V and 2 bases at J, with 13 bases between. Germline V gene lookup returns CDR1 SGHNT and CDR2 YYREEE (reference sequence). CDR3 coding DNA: TGTGCCAGCAGCTTGGCAGGCCTAGCCCTCACAGATACGCAGTATCTT. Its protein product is CASSLAGLALTDTQYL.